Sequencing of this T cell receptor (beta chain) was carried out in a study of CD8+ T cells in alopecia areata. It was cDNA, reverse transcribed from extracted RNA, that served as the sequencing template. Libraries were prepared by immunoSEQ multiplex PCR; TCRdb keeps only in-frame clonotypes and omits some of them. The repertoire holds more than 200,000 clones, with 65% to 70% as singletons. V dropped 2 bases and J dropped 3 bases, with 15 bases sitting between them. Germline V gives CDR1 SGHRS, CDR2 YFSETQ. CDR3 length equals 16 residues. The receptor was derived from a human donor with alopecia areata. This specimen was CD4+ T cells sorted from blood, taken at week 0. The rearrangement links TRBV5-1 to TRBJ2-1, with a possible D match to TRBD1 (6 bases). The CDR3 spells CASSLYRDNGYNEQFF. The DNA of the CDR3 is TGCGCCAGCAGCTTATACCGGGACAACGGCTACAATGAGCAGTTCTTC.